A selection of T cell receptor beta chains follows, all from one sample in a study of metastatic and nonmetastatic thyroid tumors. TCRdb used MiXCR to call clones anew from the PCR reads. The data contain 45,000 to 50,000 clones, approximately 24% of them singletons. The sequenced material came from blood. The origin of the receptors is a male donor with papillary thyroid cancer or a benign thyroid nodule (not recorded which). Some clones in this sample may be carry-over from other donors' samples. The CDR3 runs from the conserved cysteine through the conserved F or W. Fields, in order: D gene, clone size, J gene, V gene, CDR3 DNA, CDR3 protein. A D gene is named only where the DNA matches it firmly. Clone size is given for some rows only: seen once, a few or many times, or a class if the clone is expanded.

D: NA; size: many; J: TRBJ1-1; V: TRBV18; DNA: TGTGCCAGCTCACCTCAGGTGATGAACACTGAAGCTTTCTTT; CDR3: CASSPQVMNTEAFF
D: NA; size: NA; J: TRBJ1-3; V: TRBV30; DNA: TGTGCCTGGAGTACTGGAAACACCATATATTTT; CDR3: CAWSTGNTIYF
D: NA; size: many; J: TRBJ1-5; V: TRBV19; DNA: TGTGCCAGTGTTCACCGGGACCCCAATCAGCCCCAGCATTTT; CDR3: CASVHRDPNQPQHF
D: NA; size: NA; J: TRBJ2-5; V: TRBV6-1; DNA: TGTGCCAGCAGTGCTTATGCAGAAGAGACCCAGTACTTC; CDR3: CASSAYAEETQYF
D: NA; size: few; J: TRBJ2-7; V: TRBV2; DNA: TGTGCCAGCAGGTCCTCCGGGGCGTCCTACGAGCAGTACTTC; CDR3: CASRSSGASYEQYF
D: NA; size: many; J: TRBJ2-3; V: TRBV7-3; DNA: TGTGCCAGCAAAGCGGCAGGGTGGGGAGATACGCAGTATTTT; CDR3: CASKAAGWGDTQYF
D: NA; size: many; J: TRBJ1-1; V: TRBV19; DNA: TGTGCCAGTAGTATAGATGGATGGGGCCTGAACACTGAAGCTTTCTTT; CDR3: CASSIDGWGLNTEAFF
D: TRBD2; size: NA; J: TRBJ2-3; V: TRBV20-1; DNA: TGCAGTGCTGCTAGCGGGGCTTTAACAGATACGCAGTATTTT; CDR3: CSAASGALTDTQYF
D: TRBD1; size: many; J: TRBJ1-4; V: TRBV28; DNA: TGTGCCAGCAGAACCCCCTCCGGGACAGTTAATGAAAAACTGTTTTTT; CDR3: CASRTPSGTVNEKLFF
D: NA; size: few; J: TRBJ1-2; V: TRBV19; DNA: TGTGCCAGTAGTTCGACAGGTTTTCATGGCTACACCTTC; CDR3: CASSSTGFHGYTF
D: NA; size: NA; J: TRBJ2-3; V: TRBV7-2; DNA: TGTGCCAGCAGCCCCGGCGGCGATACGCAGTATTTT; CDR3: CASSPGGDTQYF
D: TRBD1; size: NA; J: TRBJ1-1; V: TRBV6-1; DNA: TGTGCCAGCAGTGCACAGGGGGATGGTGAAGCTTTCTTT; CDR3: CASSAQGDGEAFF
D: NA; size: many; J: TRBJ1-2; V: TRBV6-1; DNA: TGTGCCAGCAGGCGGGGTACTAACTATGGCTACACCTTC; CDR3: CASRRGTNYGYTF
D: NA; size: few; J: TRBJ1-5; V: TRBV5-5; DNA: TGTGCCAGCAGCTTGGCGGCAGCTGATAGCAATCAGCCCCAGCATTTT; CDR3: CASSLAAADSNQPQHF
D: TRBD1; size: NA; J: TRBJ1-1; V: TRBV12-3/TRBV12-4; DNA: TGTGCCAGCAACGGTAGACAGGGCGAAAACACTGAAGCTTTCTTT; CDR3: CASNGRQGENTEAFF
D: TRBD1; size: NA; J: TRBJ1-5; V: TRBV7-8; DNA: TGTGCCAGCAGCGCACGACAGGGAAGAACAGATCAGCCCCAGCATTTT; CDR3: CASSARQGRTDQPQHF
D: NA; size: NA; J: TRBJ1-1; V: TRBV27; DNA: TGTGCCAGCAGTTTGACTGATTACACTGAAGCTTTCTTT; CDR3: CASSLTDYTEAFF
D: NA; size: few; J: TRBJ1-2; V: TRBV19; DNA: TGTGCCAGTAGTATGCATAAGACTAACTATGGCTACACCTTC; CDR3: CASSMHKTNYGYTF
D: NA; size: medium-sized; J: TRBJ1-4; V: TRBV30; DNA: TGTGCCTGGAGTACTGGACAGTCAACTAATGAAAAACTGTTTTTT; CDR3: CAWSTGQSTNEKLFF
D: NA; size: many; J: TRBJ2-4; V: TRBV7-9; DNA: TGTGCCAGCAGCTTAGTGGGCCTAGCGCCTCTAGCCAAAAACATTCAGTACTTC; CDR3: CASSLVGLAPLAKNIQYF
D: TRBD2; size: many; J: TRBJ2-1; V: TRBV6-1; DNA: TGTGCCAGCAGTGAAGCGCCGTTAGCGGGGCCCAATGAGCAGTTCTTC; CDR3: CASSEAPLAGPNEQFF
D: NA; size: NA; J: TRBJ1-1; V: TRBV20-1; DNA: TGCAGTGCCCGTAGACAGACAAACACTGAAGCTTTCTTT; CDR3: CSARRQTNTEAFF
D: TRBD2; size: many; J: TRBJ2-2; V: TRBV19; DNA: TGTGCCAGTAGTAAAGGGACTAGCTTCACCGGGGAGCTGTTTTTT; CDR3: CASSKGTSFTGELFF
D: NA; size: many; J: TRBJ1-6; V: TRBV10-2; DNA: TGCGCCAGCAGTCGGACTGAACCGTATAATTCACCCCTCCACTTT; CDR3: CASSRTEPYNSPLHF
D: TRBD2; size: NA; J: TRBJ2-3; V: TRBV7-6; DNA: TGTGCCAGCAGCGCGCTAGCGGGAGCCACAGATACGCAGTATTTT; CDR3: CASSALAGATDTQYF
D: NA; size: NA; J: TRBJ2-7; V: TRBV7-9; DNA: TGTGCCAGCAGCCTGGAACAGGCGTCCGAGCAGTACTTC; CDR3: CASSLEQASEQYF
D: TRBD1; size: NA; J: TRBJ1-5; V: TRBV20-1; DNA: TGCAGTGCTAGAGATTTCCAGGGGGGGTATCAGCCCCAGCATTTT; CDR3: CSARDFQGGYQPQHF
D: TRBD2; size: many; J: TRBJ2-1; V: TRBV20-1; DNA: TGCAGTGCTAGTGGAGTTGGACTAGCGGGGGGCTCCTACAATGAGCAGTTCTTC; CDR3: CSASGVGLAGGSYNEQFF
D: NA; size: NA; J: TRBJ2-7; V: TRBV15; DNA: TGTGCCACCAGCAGAGGAAGCTCCTACGAGCAGTACTTC; CDR3: CATSRGSSYEQYF
D: NA; size: NA; J: TRBJ2-1; V: TRBV11-2; DNA: TGTGCCAGCAGCCCTAACCGATTGACTAGTAATGAGCAGTTCTTC; CDR3: CASSPNRLTSNEQFF
D: NA; size: large; J: TRBJ2-3; V: TRBV6-4; DNA: TGTGCCAGCAGTGAGTCCGGGACAGATACGCAGTATTTT; CDR3: CASSESGTDTQYF
D: NA; size: NA; J: TRBJ1-2; V: TRBV5-5; DNA: TGTGCCAGCAGCTTGGCAGGGGCCAACTATGGCTACATCTTC; CDR3: CASSLAGANYGYIF
D: NA; size: many; J: TRBJ1-6; V: TRBV7-9; DNA: TGTGCCAGCAGCTTAGTACAGAAAAATTCACCCCTCCACTTT; CDR3: CASSLVQKNSPLHF
D: NA; size: NA; J: TRBJ1-2; V: TRBV6-5; DNA: TGTGCCAGCAGTTACTCTGCCTCTAACTATGGCTACACCTTC; CDR3: CASSYSASNYGYTF
D: NA; size: few; J: TRBJ1-1; V: TRBV6-1; DNA: TGTGCCAGCAGTTTATCACAGGTGAACACTGAAGCTTTCTTT; CDR3: CASSLSQVNTEAFF
D: TRBD2; size: NA; J: TRBJ2-3; V: TRBV5-1; DNA: TGCGCCAGCAGCCCTCTGGCGGGAGTCGGTGGAGATACGCAGTATTTT; CDR3: CASSPLAGVGGDTQYF
D: NA; size: NA; J: TRBJ2-1; V: TRBV27; DNA: TGTGCCAGCAGTTCATTAGTAGCCCAGGGAGCGGGTTCCTACAATGAGCAGTTCTTC; CDR3: CASSSLVAQGAGSYNEQFF
D: NA; size: NA; J: TRBJ2-7; V: TRBV6-2/TRBV6-3; DNA: TGTGCCAGCAGTTACCGGACAGCCTTCTACTTC; CDR3: CASSYRTAFYF
D: TRBD2; size: NA; J: TRBJ2-7; V: TRBV24-1; DNA: TGTGCCCCAATCGGGACTAGCGTAGAGCAGTACTTC; CDR3: CAPIGTSVEQYF
D: NA; size: few; J: TRBJ1-5; V: TRBV4-1; DNA: TGCGCCAGCAGCCAAGACAGGGCGGTAGGTCAGCCCCAGCATTTT; CDR3: CASSQDRAVGQPQHF
D: TRBD2; size: many; J: TRBJ2-5; V: TRBV19; DNA: TGTGCCAGTAGCTGGACTAGCGGGAGCGCAGAGACCCAGTACTTC; CDR3: CASSWTSGSAETQYF
D: NA; size: medium-sized; J: TRBJ1-2; V: TRBV18; DNA: TGTGCCAGCTCACTCACATCCGACTATGGCTACACCTTC; CDR3: CASSLTSDYGYTF
D: NA; size: many; J: TRBJ1-1; V: TRBV18; DNA: TGTGCCAGCTCTCCCACTCGGACCTTTTACACTGAAGCTTTCTTT; CDR3: CASSPTRTFYTEAFF
D: TRBD2; size: few; J: TRBJ2-1; V: TRBV5-1; DNA: TGCGCCAGCAGCTTTAATAGCGGGCCAGCCTACAATGAGCAGTTCTTC; CDR3: CASSFNSGPAYNEQFF
D: NA; size: many; J: TRBJ2-3; V: TRBV7-3; DNA: TGTGCCAGCAGCCTCTCTGGGAGCACAGATACGCAGTATTTT; CDR3: CASSLSGSTDTQYF
D: TRBD1; size: NA; J: TRBJ2-6; V: TRBV24-1; DNA: TGTGCCACCAGTGACCCAGACAGGGCTGGGGCCAACGTCCTGACTTTC; CDR3: CATSDPDRAGANVLTF
D: NA; size: many; J: TRBJ1-4; V: TRBV5-1; DNA: TGCGCCAGCAGCTTGAACCAGTTGCGGAGTAATGAAAAACTGTTTTTT; CDR3: CASSLNQLRSNEKLFF